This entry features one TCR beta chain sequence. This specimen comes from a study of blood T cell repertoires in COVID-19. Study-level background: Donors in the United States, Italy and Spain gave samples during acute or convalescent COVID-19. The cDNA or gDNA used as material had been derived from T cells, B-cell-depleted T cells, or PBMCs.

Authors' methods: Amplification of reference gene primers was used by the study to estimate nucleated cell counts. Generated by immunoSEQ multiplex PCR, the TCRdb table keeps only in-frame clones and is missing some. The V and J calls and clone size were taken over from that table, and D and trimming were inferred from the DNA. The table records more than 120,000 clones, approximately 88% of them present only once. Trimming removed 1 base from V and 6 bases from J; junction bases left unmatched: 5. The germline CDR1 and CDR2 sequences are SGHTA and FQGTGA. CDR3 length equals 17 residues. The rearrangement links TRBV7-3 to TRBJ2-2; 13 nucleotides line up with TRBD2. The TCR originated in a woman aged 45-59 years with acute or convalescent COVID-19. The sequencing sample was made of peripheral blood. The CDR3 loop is CASSLIETSGRSGELFF. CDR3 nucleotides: TGTGCCAGCAGCTTAATTGAGACTAGCGGGAGGTCCGGGGAGCTGTTTTTT.